The clone carrying this TCR beta chain was observed a few times. The antigen remains unidentified. Other DNA sequences of this sample code for an identical CDR3. The donors (healthy individuals) were bone marrow donors. Trimming removed 0 bases at V and 3 bases at J, with 10 bases between. Germline CDR1 and CDR2: LGHNA and YSLEER. The CDR3 is 15 residues long. The data were taken from a study of cytomegalovirus exposure and HLA in healthy donors. Study-wide results and caveats: 15,000 to 20,000 TCR beta sequences were associated with HLA alleles at 0.05 false discovery rate in a later analysis. According to the study, 160 or so TCR beta chains were cytomegalovirus-associated. HLA restriction was apparent for most CMV-associated TCR beta chains in a later analysis.

With 60 Vbeta and 13 Jbeta primers, the PCR was carried out. Repertoires were generated with immunoSEQ multiplex PCR, while TCRdb's copy carries only in-frame clones and drops some. The table includes roughly 89,000 clones, around 74% detected once. The sample was PBMCs. The chain recombines TRBV4-3 with TRBJ2-3; D perhaps matches TRBD2 (6 bases). This clonotype was sampled from a man aged 25-45 years in good health and CMV-seropositive. CDR3 DNA sequence: TGCGCCAGCAGCCAAGAGACGGGACTTACAGATACGCAGTATTTT. This sequence encodes CASSQETGLTDTQYF.